This passage covers 24 T cell receptor beta chains from one sample sequenced in a study of cytotoxic CD8 clonotypes in ibrutinib-treated CLL. The table came from immunoSEQ multiplex PCR; TCRdb's copy has only in-frame clones and leaves some out. Among 50,000 or so clones listed, less than 90% were seen once. Here the sequenced sample was PBMCs, taken after 24 months of ibrutinib treatment. The source of these receptors is a human donor with chronic lymphocytic leukemia.

The genes are TRBV18 and TRBJ1-4, with no clear D. Trimming removed 0 bases at V and 5 bases at J, with 10 bases between. Germline V lookup: CDR1 KGHSH, CDR2 LQKENI. The CDR3 length is 15 residues. CDR3 nucleotides: TGTGCCAGCTCACCACCGTCAGTCGGGAATGAAAAACTGTTTTTT. As protein: CASSPPSVGNEKLFF.

This chain joins TRBV12-5 and TRBJ2-7; D call uncertain. Per germline, CDR1 LGHNT and CDR2 FRNRAP. The CDR3 is 12 residues long. The V end was cut by 2 bases, the J end by 4 bases, with 6 bases between. The CDR3 sequence is CASGLTEYEQYF. CDR3 nucleotides: TGTGCTAGTGGTTTGACGGAGTACGAGCAGTACTTC.

The chain couples TRBV5-4 to TRBJ1-3; the D is unclear. Trimming left V 0 bases short and J 2 bases short, with 9 bases between. The germline CDR1 and CDR2 sequences are SGHNT and YYREEE (reference sequence). The CDR3 totals 15 residues. The CDR3 reads CASSLDSAAGNTIYF. The CDR3 DNA sequence: TGTGCCAGCAGCTTGGACTCCGCTGCTGGAAACACCATATATTTT.

The chain links TRBV28 to TRBJ2-7, with D unresolved. The CDR3 totals 13 residues. V lost 2 bases, J lost 0 bases, and 5 bases lay in between. Germline V gives CDR1 MDHEN, CDR2 SYDVKM. The DNA for the CDR3 is TGTGCCAGCAGTTTAAAGATCTCCTACGAGCAGTACTTC. This gives the protein CASSLKISYEQYF.

This rearrangement joins TRBV7-9 to TRBJ2-7; tentative D call: TRBD2 (6 bases). CDR1 and CDR2 from the germline V gene are SEHNR and FQNEAQ (reference sequence). V was cut by 2 bases and J by 4 bases, with 21 bases left in between. The CDR3 sequence is 17 residues long. CDR3 nucleotides: TGTGCCAGCAGCTTAACACCCCGGAGGGGAGTCGTGTACGAGCAGTACTTC. As protein: CASSLTPRRGVVYEQYF.

There are a few counts of this clone. J is TRBJ1-2 and V is TRBV19; D gene ambiguous. Germline V lookup: CDR1 LNHDA, CDR2 SQIVND (reference sequence). The CDR3 runs to 15 residues. The V end was cut by 0 bases, the J end by 4 bases, with 12 bases between. CDR3 amino acids: CASSIDHETTYGYTF. The DNA of the CDR3 is TGTGCCAGTAGTATAGATCATGAGACAACCTATGGCTACACCTTC.

V and J are TRBV27 and TRBJ2-2; 8 nucleotides agree with TRBD1. Trimming at V came to 3 bases and at J to 5 bases, leaving 17 bases not matched to a gene. Germline V gene data show CDR1 as MNHEY and CDR2 as SMNVEV (reference sequence). The CDR3 is 19 amino acids. The chain's CDR3 is CASSLSNPGQVLGTGELFF. The CDR3, as DNA: TGTGCCAGCAGTTTGTCCAATCCGGGACAGGTTTTGGGGACCGGGGAGCTGTTTTTT.

This clone came up once. This rearrangement joins TRBV7-2 to TRBJ2-7; 9 bases agree with TRBD1. Germline CDR1 reads SGHTA; CDR2 reads FQGNSA. The CDR3 has 17 residues. Trimming cost V 5 bases and J 6 bases; bases outside gene matches: 17. DNA for the CDR3: TGTGCCAGCAGCCCTCGGCGGCCGGGACAGGGTGGGCGCGAGCAGTACTTC. It translates to CASSPRRPGQGGREQYF.

This chain connects TRBV9 to TRBJ2-7; 12 nucleotides align to TRBD1. CDR3 size: 15 residues. J lost 5 bases, V lost 4 bases, and 7 bases had no gene match. CDR1 SGDLS and CDR2 YYNGEE come from the germline V gene. The CDR3 is CASSTRGQGADEQYF. The CDR3 DNA follows: TGTGCCAGCAGCACCAGGGGACAGGGGGCTGACGAGCAGTACTTC.

V and J are TRBV15 and TRBJ2-2; 8 nucleotides match TRBD1. Trimming took 4 bases from V and 4 from J; bases not matched to a gene: 2. The CDR3 is 14 amino acids. The germline gives CDR1 LNHNV, CDR2 YYDKDF (reference sequence). The CDR3 DNA reads as TGTGCCACCAGCAACAGGGGGGCCACCGGGGAGCTGTTTTTT. It encodes CATSNRGATGELFF.

This rearrangement joins TRBV9 to TRBJ2-5; D not resolved. Germline V gene sequence: CDR1 SGDLS, CDR2 YYNGEE. The CDR3 consists of 12 residues. Trimming stripped 2 bases from V and 4 bases from J, with 6 bases between. CDR3 residues: CASSVDGETQYF. CDR3 sequence (DNA): TGTGCCAGCAGCGTCGATGGAGAGACCCAGTACTTC.

This clone was counted between two and nine times. The chain recombines TRBV27 with TRBJ2-2, with D unresolved. Trimming removed 7 bases at V and 1 base at J, with 7 bases between. Per germline, CDR1 MNHEY and CDR2 SMNVEV (reference sequence). This CDR3 contains 13 residues. The CDR3 DNA is TGTGCCAGCATGACCGGGAACACCGGGGAGCTGTTTTTT. The encoded protein is CASMTGNTGELFF.

The rearrangement uses TRBV9 and TRBJ1-1; 10 bases are shared with TRBD1. The CDR3 covers 15 residues. V dropped 3 bases and J dropped 11; count of bases not matched to a gene: 13. Germline V gene lookup returns CDR1 SGDLS and CDR2 YYNGEE. The CDR3 loop is CASSAGPGQGMWAFF. DNA of the CDR3: TGTGCCAGCAGCGCCGGGCCGGGACAGGGGATGTGGGCTTTCTTT.

The J gene is TRBJ1-2, the V gene TRBV5-5; D may be TRBD1 (6 bases). The CDR3 contains 16 residues. The V and J ends lost 4 bases and 0 bases respectively, with 16 bases between them. Germline loops: CDR1 SGHKS, CDR2 YYEKEE (reference sequence). The CDR3 loop is CASSRRTELANYGYTF. DNA of the CDR3: TGTGCCAGCAGCCGAAGGACAGAGCTTGCTAACTATGGCTACACCTTC. Together with reference TRBV5-5 and TRBJ1-2, the CDR3 gives the full variable domain: DAGVTQSPTHLIKTRGQQVTLRCSPISGHKSVSWYQQVLGQGPQFIFQYYEKEERGRGNFPDRFSARQFPNYSSELNVNALLLGDSALYLCASSRRTELANYGYTFGSGTRLTVV.

The J gene is TRBJ2-5, the V gene TRBV6-5; no definite D call. Looked up from germline, CDR1 is MNHEY and CDR2 is SVGAGI. V shed 0 bases and J shed 5 bases, with 10 bases lying between them. The CDR3 extends over 14 amino acids. The CDR3 bases are TGTGCCAGCAGTTACTCGACGCTCGGGGAGACCCAGTACTTC. Translating gives CASSYSTLGETQYF.

This clone has just one count. This CDR3 reads CASSQSRTGGAYEQYF. The CDR3 DNA is TGCGCCAGCAGTCAATCGCGGACAGGGGGCGCATACGAGCAGTACTTC. The chain has TRBV23-1 and TRBJ2-7, with 11 bases fitting TRBD1. TRBV23-1 is known as an ORF, though its function is uncertain. The V segment lost 0 bases and the J segment 4 bases; nucleotides outside the gene matches: 5. The CDR3 spans 16 residues.

This clone has just one count. This rearrangement joins TRBV2 to TRBJ1-4; D gene ambiguous. The germline CDR1 and CDR2 sequences are SNHLY and FYNNEI. Trimming cost V 3 bases and J 0 bases, with 5 bases left between them. The CDR3 consists of 14 residues. The CDR3 region is CASSDSSTNEKLFF. CDR3 coding DNA: TGTGCCAGCAGTGACAGTTCAACTAATGAAAAACTGTTTTTT.

CDR3 residues: CASSILPGQGINEQFF. Here the CDR3 DNA reads TGTGCCAGTAGTATACTCCCGGGACAGGGGATCAATGAGCAGTTCTTC. The genes are TRBV19 and TRBJ2-1, with TRBD1 identical over 10 bases. Germline loops: CDR1 LNHDA, CDR2 SQIVND (reference sequence). The CDR3 extends over 16 amino acids. The junction had 7 bases not matched to a gene; V was cut back by 2 bases and J by 6 bases.

The count of this clone is one. The chain couples TRBV23-1 to TRBJ2-1; D is unclear. TRBV23-1 is classed as an ORF, of uncertain function. The V and J ends lost 6 bases and 4 bases respectively, with 16 bases between them. This CDR3 comprises 15 residues. The CDR3 bases are TGCGCCAGCAGCCAAGATACAGTGAAGTACAATGAGCAGTTCTTC. It is translated as CASSQDTVKYNEQFF.

The V call is TRBV19, the J call TRBJ2-1; 9 nucleotides align to TRBD1. The CDR3 contains 16 residues. Germline assignment: CDR1 LNHDA and CDR2 SQIVND (reference sequence). The trim removed 5 bases at V and 3 bases at J, leaving 8 bases unmatched. The CDR3 bases are TGTGCCAGTAGTGGAGGCCGGGACAGGGTCTACAATGAGCAGTTCTTC. Its translation: CASSGGRDRVYNEQFF. The full variable domain, completed using reference TRBV19 and TRBJ2-1, is DGGITQSPKYLFRKEGQNVTLSCEQNLNHDAMYWYRQDPGQGLRLIYYSQIVNDFQKGDIAEGYSVSREKKESFPLTVTSAQKNPTAFYLCASSGGRDRVYNEQFFGPGTRLTVL.

On this clone: Other DNA sequences in the same sample also yield this CDR3. This chain joins TRBV9 and TRBJ1-5; TRBD1 matches at 9 bases. J was trimmed by 7 bases and V by 3 bases; bases with no gene match: 5. Germline lookup yields CDR1 SGDLS and CDR2 YYNGEE. The CDR3 runs 14 residues. This CDR3 reads CASSDRDRVQPQHF. CDR3 coding DNA: TGTGCCAGCAGCGACCGGGACAGGGTGCAGCCCCAGCATTTT. The full variable domain, rest sourced from reference TRBV9 and TRBJ1-5, is DSGVTQTPKHLITATGQRVTLRCSPRSGDLSVYWYQQSLDQGLQFLIQYYNGEERAKGNILERFSAQQFPDLHSELNLSSLELGDSALYFCASSDRDRVQPQHFGDGTRLSIL.

This clone was counted once. The gene calls are TRBV7-6 and TRBJ1-4; D is possibly TRBD1 (6 bases). CDR1 is SGHVS, CDR2 FNYEAQ, per germline. The CDR3 sequence is 15 residues long. The ends were cut back, 3 bases at V and 0 bases at J, with 8 bases in the middle. CDR3 in DNA: TGTGCCAGCAGCTTCGGGACATCAACTAATGAAAAACTGTTTTTT. Its translation is CASSFGTSTNEKLFF. The full variable domain, rest sourced from reference TRBV7-6 and TRBJ1-4, is GAGVSQSPRYKVTKRGQDVALRCDPISGHVSLYWYRQALGQGPEFLTYFNYEAQQDKSGLPNDRFSAERPEGSISTLTIQRTEQRDSAMYRCASSFGTSTNEKLFFGSGTQLSVL.

The CDR3 DNA follows: TGTGCCAGCAGTTACCGGGAACACGAGACCCAGTACTTC. Its translation is CASSYREHETQYF. The rearrangement uses TRBV6-6 and TRBJ2-5; TRBD2 might be the D (5 bases). Trimming left V 2 bases short and J 5 bases short, with 9 bases between. The CDR3 is 13 amino acids. Germline V gene lookup returns CDR1 MNHNY and CDR2 SVGAGI (reference sequence).

The chain employs TRBV28 and TRBJ1-2; D not resolved. CDR1 MDHEN and CDR2 SYDVKM come from the germline V gene. The CDR3 consists of 13 residues. V gave up 3 bases and J gave up 4 bases, with 9 bases separating them. CDR3 coding DNA: TGTGCCAGCAGTTTGTCCGTGATCTATGGCTACACCTTC. Protein product: CASSLSVIYGYTF.